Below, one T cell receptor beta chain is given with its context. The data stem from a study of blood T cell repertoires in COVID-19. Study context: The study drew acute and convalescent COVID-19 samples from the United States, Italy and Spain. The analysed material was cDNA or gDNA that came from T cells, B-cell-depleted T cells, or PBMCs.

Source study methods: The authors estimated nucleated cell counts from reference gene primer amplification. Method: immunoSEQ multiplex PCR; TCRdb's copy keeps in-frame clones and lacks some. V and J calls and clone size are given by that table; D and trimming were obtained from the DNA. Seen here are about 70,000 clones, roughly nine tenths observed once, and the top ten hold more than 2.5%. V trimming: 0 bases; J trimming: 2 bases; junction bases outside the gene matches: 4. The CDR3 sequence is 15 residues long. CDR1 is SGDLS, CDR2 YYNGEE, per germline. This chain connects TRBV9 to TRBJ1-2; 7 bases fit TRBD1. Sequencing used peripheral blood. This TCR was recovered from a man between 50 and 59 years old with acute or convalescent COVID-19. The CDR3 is CASSVGFRGNYGYTF. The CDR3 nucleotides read TGTGCCAGCAGCGTAGGTTTCAGGGGGAACTATGGCTACACCTTC.